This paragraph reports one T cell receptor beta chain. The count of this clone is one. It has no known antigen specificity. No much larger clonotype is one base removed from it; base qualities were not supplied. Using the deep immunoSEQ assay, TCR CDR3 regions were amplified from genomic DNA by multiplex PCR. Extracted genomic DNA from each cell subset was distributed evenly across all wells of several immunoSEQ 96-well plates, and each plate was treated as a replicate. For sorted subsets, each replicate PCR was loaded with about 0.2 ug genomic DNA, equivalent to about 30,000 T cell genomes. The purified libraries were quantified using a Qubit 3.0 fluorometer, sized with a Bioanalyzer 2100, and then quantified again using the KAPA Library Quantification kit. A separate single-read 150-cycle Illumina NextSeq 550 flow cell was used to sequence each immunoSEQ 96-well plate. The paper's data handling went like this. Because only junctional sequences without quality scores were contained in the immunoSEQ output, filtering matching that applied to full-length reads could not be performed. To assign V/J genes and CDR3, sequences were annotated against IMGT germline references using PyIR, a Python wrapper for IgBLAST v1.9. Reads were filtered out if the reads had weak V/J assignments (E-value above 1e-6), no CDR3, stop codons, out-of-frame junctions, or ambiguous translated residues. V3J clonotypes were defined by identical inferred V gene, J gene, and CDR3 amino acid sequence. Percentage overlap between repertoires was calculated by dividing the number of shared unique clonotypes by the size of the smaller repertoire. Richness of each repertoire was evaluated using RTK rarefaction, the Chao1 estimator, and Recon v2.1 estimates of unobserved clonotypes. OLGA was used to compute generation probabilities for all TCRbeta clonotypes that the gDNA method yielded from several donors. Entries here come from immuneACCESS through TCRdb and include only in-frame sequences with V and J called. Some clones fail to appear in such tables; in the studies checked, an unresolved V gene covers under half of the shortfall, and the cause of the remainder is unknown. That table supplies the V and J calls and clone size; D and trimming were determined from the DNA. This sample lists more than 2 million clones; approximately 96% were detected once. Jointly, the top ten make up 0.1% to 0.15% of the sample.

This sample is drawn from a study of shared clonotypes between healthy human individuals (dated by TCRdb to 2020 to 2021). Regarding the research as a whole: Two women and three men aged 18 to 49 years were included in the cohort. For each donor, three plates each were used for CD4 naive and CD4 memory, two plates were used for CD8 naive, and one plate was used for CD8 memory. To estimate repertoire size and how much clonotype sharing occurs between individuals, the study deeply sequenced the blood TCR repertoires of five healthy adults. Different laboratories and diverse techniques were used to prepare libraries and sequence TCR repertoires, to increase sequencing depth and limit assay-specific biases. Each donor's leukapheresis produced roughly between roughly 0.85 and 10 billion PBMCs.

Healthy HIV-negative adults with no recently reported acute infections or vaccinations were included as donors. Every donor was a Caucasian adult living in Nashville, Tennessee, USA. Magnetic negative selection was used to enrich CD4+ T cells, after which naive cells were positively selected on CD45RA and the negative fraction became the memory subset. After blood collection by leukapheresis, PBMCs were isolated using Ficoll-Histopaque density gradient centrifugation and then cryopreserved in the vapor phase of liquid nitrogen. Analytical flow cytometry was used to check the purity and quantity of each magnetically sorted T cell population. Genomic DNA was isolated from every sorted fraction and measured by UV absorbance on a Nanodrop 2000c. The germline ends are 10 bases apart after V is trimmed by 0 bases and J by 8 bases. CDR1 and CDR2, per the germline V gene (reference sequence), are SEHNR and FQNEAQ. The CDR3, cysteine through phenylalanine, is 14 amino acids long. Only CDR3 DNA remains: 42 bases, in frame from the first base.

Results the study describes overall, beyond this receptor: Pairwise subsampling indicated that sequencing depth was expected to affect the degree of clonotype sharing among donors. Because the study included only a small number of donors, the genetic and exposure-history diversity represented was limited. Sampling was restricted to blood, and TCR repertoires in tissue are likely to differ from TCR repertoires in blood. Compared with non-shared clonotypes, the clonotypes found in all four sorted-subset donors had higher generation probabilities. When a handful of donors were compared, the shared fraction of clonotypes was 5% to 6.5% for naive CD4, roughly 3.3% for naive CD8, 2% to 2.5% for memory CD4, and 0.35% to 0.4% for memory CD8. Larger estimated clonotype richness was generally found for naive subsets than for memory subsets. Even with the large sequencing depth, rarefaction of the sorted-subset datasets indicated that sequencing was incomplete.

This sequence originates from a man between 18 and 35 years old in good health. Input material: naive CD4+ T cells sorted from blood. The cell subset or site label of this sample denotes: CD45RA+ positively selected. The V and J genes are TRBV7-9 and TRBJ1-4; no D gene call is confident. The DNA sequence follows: TGTGCCAGCAGCTTAGCAATACAGACGGAAAAACTGTTTTTT. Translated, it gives CASSLAIQTEKLFF.